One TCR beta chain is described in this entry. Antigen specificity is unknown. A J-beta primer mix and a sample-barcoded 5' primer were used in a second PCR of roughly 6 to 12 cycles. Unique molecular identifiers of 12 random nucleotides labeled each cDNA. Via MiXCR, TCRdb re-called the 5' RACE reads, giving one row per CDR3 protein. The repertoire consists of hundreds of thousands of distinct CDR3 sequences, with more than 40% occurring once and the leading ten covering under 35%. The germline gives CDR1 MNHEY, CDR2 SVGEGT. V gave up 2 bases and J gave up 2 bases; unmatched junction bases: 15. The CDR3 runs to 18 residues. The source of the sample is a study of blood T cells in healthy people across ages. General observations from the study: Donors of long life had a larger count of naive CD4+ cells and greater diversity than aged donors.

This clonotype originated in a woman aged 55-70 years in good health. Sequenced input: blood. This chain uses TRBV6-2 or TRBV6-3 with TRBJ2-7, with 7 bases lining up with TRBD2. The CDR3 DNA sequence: TGTGCCAGCAGTTACGATCTACGGGACTACCAATTAACCTACGAGCAGTACTTC. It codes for CASSYDLRDYQLTYEQYF.